The rows below give T cell receptor beta chains drawn from one sample of a study of blood T cell repertoires in COVID-19. Assay used: immunoSEQ multiplex PCR; TCRdb lists only in-frame clones, some missing. The sample lists 150,000 to 250,000 clones, 87% occurring once. Input material: PBMCs or T cells enriched from blood (not recorded which). Every receptor here comes from a woman aged 25 to 39 who had recovered from COVID-19. CDR3s include the opening cysteine and the closing phenylalanine or tryptophan. The order of the fields is CDR3 DNA, CDR3 protein, D gene, J gene, V gene, clone size. The D gene is left open where the match is weak. Only some rows state a clone size, as once, few, many or a class for expanded clones.

CDR3nt: TGTGCCAGCTCACTAACACTTCTTCTAGCGGGAGGTCACAATGAGCAGTTCTTC; CDR3aa: CASSLTLLLAGGHNEQFF; d_gene: TRBD2; j_gene: TRBJ2-1; v_gene: TRBV18; abundance: -
CDR3nt: TGTGCCAGCTCACCACCGAATAGCCGCGAAGCTTTCTTT; CDR3aa: CASSPPNSREAFF; d_gene: -; j_gene: TRBJ1-1; v_gene: TRBV18; abundance: -
CDR3nt: TGTGCCAGCAGCATAGCGGGGGGGAACACTGAAGCTTTCTTT; CDR3aa: CASSIAGGNTEAFF; d_gene: -; j_gene: TRBJ1-1; v_gene: TRBV11-1; abundance: few
CDR3nt: TGTGCCAGCAGAACCTATGGGGCCGCAGATACGCAGTATTTT; CDR3aa: CASRTYGAADTQYF; d_gene: -; j_gene: TRBJ2-3; v_gene: TRBV11-3; abundance: -
CDR3nt: TGTGCCAGCAGCTCCCAACCGACTAGCGGGGGTTCCTACAATGAGCAGTTCTTC; CDR3aa: CASSSQPTSGGSYNEQFF; d_gene: TRBD2; j_gene: TRBJ2-1; v_gene: TRBV7-9; abundance: -
CDR3nt: TGTGCCAGTAGTTTCCGGACTAGCGGATACACAGATACGCAGTATTTT; CDR3aa: CASSFRTSGYTDTQYF; d_gene: TRBD2; j_gene: TRBJ2-3; v_gene: TRBV19; abundance: -
CDR3nt: TGCGCCAGCAGCCAAGGTAGCGGGGGGTACAATGAGCAGTTCTTC; CDR3aa: CASSQGSGGYNEQFF; d_gene: TRBD2; j_gene: TRBJ2-1; v_gene: TRBV4-1; abundance: -
CDR3nt: TGTGCCAGCAGTGAGGGACTGCGACTTGGCGAGCAGTACTTC; CDR3aa: CASSEGLRLGEQYF; d_gene: -; j_gene: TRBJ2-7; v_gene: TRBV2; abundance: -
CDR3nt: TGTGCCAGCAGCTTAGGGGGTGGAGGCCAAGAGACCCAGTACTTC; CDR3aa: CASSLGGGGQETQYF; d_gene: -; j_gene: TRBJ2-5; v_gene: TRBV7-7; abundance: -
CDR3nt: TGTGCCAGCAGTTTACGGGACAGGGGGCGACGCAATCAGCCCCAGCATTTT; CDR3aa: CASSLRDRGRRNQPQHF; d_gene: TRBD1; j_gene: TRBJ1-5; v_gene: TRBV27; abundance: -
CDR3nt: TGTGCCAGCAGCCATCTAGCGGGAGGAGTTGACAATGAGCAGTTCTTC; CDR3aa: CASSHLAGGVDNEQFF; d_gene: TRBD2; j_gene: TRBJ2-1; v_gene: TRBV4-2; abundance: -
CDR3nt: TGTGCCAGCTCACCATTAGGTGGGCAGGTGTATAATTCACCCCTCCACTTT; CDR3aa: CASSPLGGQVYNSPLHF; d_gene: -; j_gene: TRBJ1-6; v_gene: TRBV18; abundance: -
CDR3nt: TGTGCCACCAGCAGAGATAGGGCGGGAGGGCCTAATGAGCAGTTCTTC; CDR3aa: CATSRDRAGGPNEQFF; d_gene: TRBD2; j_gene: TRBJ2-1; v_gene: TRBV15; abundance: once
CDR3nt: TGTGCCAGCAGTTACTCGAACAGGGCTGGGGAGACCCAGTACTTC; CDR3aa: CASSYSNRAGETQYF; d_gene: -; j_gene: TRBJ2-5; v_gene: TRBV6-6; abundance: few
CDR3nt: TGTGCCAGCAGTTTACAGGGGATAACTAATGAAAAACTGTTTTTT; CDR3aa: CASSLQGITNEKLFF; d_gene: -; j_gene: TRBJ1-4; v_gene: TRBV27; abundance: -
CDR3nt: TGTGCCAGCAGCTTAAATCGTCTGCGCGATGAGCAGTTCTTC; CDR3aa: CASSLNRLRDEQFF; d_gene: -; j_gene: TRBJ2-1; v_gene: TRBV13; abundance: -
CDR3nt: TGCGCCAGCAGCCAAGATCGCGGGGGTACCTACGAGCAGTACTTC; CDR3aa: CASSQDRGGTYEQYF; d_gene: TRBD2; j_gene: TRBJ2-7; v_gene: TRBV4-3; abundance: -